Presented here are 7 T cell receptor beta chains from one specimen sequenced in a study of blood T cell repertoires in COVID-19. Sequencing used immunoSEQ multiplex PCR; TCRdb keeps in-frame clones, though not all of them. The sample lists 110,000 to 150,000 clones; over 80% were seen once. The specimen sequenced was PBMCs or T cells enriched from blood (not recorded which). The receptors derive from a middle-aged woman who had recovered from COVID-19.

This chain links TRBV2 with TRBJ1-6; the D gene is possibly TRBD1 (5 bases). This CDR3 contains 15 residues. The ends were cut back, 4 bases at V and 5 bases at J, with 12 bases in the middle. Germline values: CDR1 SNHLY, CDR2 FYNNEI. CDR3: CASSVGQGDNSPLHF. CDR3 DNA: TGTGCCAGCAGTGTTGGTCAGGGCGATAATTCACCCCTCCACTTT. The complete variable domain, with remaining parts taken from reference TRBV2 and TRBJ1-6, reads EPEVTQTPSHQVTQMGQEVILRCVPISNHLYFYWYRQILGQKVEFLVSFYNNEISEKSEIFDDQFSVERPDGSNFTLKIRSTKLEDSAMYFCASSVGQGDNSPLHFGNGTRLTVT.

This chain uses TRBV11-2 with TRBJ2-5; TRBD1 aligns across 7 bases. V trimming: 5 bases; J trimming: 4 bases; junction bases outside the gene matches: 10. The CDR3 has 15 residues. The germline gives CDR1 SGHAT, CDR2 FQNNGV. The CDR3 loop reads CASSPTQGSAETQYF. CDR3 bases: TGTGCCAGCAGCCCTACACAGGGGTCGGCAGAGACCCAGTACTTC.

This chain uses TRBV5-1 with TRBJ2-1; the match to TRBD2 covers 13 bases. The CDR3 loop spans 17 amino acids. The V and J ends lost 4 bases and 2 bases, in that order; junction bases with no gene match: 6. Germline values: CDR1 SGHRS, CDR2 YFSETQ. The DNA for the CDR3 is TGCGCCAGCAGCCGACAGGGACTAGCGGGGACCTACAATGAGCAGTTCTTC. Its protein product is CASSRQGLAGTYNEQFF.

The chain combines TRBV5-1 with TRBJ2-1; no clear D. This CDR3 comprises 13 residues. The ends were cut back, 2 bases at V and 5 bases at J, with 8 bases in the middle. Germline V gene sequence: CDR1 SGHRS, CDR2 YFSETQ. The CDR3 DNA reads TGCGCCAGCAGCTTAGACACCCACAATGAGCAGTTCTTC. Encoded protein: CASSLDTHNEQFF. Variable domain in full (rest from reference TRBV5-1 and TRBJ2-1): KAGVTQTPRYLIKTRGQQVTLSCSPISGHRSVSWYQQTPGQGLQFLFEYFSETQRNKGNFPGRFSGRQFSNSRSEMNVSTLELGDSALYLCASSLDTHNEQFFGPGTRLTVL.

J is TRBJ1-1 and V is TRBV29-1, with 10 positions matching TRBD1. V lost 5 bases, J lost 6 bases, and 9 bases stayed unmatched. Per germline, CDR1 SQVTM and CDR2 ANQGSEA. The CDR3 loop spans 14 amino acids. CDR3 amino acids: CSVSRQGALSEAFF. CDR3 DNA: TGCAGCGTTTCACGACAGGGGGCATTATCTGAAGCTTTCTTT.

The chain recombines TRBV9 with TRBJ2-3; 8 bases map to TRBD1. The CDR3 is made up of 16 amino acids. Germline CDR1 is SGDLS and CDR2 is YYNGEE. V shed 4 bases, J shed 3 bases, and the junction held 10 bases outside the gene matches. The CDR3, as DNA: TGTGCCAGCAGCTCCGGACAGGGAAGAGGGACAGATACGCAGTATTTT. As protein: CASSSGQGRGTDTQYF.

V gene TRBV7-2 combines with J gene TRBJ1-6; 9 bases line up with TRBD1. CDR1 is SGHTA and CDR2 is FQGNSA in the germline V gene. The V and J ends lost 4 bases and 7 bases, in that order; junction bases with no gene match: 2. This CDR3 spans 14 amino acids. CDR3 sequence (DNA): TGTGCCAGCAGCTGGACAGGGGAAAATTCACCCCTCCACTTT. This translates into CASSWTGENSPLHF.